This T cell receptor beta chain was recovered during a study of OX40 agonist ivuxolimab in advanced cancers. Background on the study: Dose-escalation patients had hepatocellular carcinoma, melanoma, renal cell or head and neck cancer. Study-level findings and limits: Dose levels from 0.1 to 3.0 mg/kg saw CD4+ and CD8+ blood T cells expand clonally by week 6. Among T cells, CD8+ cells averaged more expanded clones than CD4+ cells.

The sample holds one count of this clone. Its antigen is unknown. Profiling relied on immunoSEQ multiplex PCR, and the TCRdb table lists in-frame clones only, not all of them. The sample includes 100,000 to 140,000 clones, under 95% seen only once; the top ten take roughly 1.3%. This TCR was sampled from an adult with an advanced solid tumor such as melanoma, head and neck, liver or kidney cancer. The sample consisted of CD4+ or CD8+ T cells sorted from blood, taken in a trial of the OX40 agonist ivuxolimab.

This CDR3 reads CASSYSRHEQFF. In DNA form, the CDR3 reads TGTGCCAGCAGCTACAGCCGTCACGAGCAGTTCTTC. The chain links TRBV7-6 to TRBJ2-1; the D is unclear. V lost 4 bases and J lost 10, with 11 bases in between. The V gene's germline CDR1 is SGHVS and CDR2 FNYEAQ. The CDR3 has 12 residues.